A single T cell receptor beta chain is shown here with its context. The V gene lost 2 bases and the J gene lost 3 bases, with 12 bases spanning the gap. The germline V gene encodes CDR1 SGHRS and CDR2 YFSETQ. This CDR3 has 14 residues. These data are taken from a study of blood T cell repertoires in COVID-19. Across the study: From T cells, B-cell-depleted T cells, or PBMCs came the material, which was cDNA or gDNA.

The table came from immunoSEQ multiplex PCR; TCRdb's copy has only in-frame clones and leaves some out. The sample consists of some 150,000 clones, roughly four fifths of them appearing once. The sequence derives from a woman aged 60-75 years with acute or convalescent COVID-19. This chain links TRBV5-1 with TRBJ2-7; D might be TRBD2 (5 bases). Source material: peripheral blood. This CDR3 is CASSLGNGLYEQYF. The CDR3, as DNA: TGCGCCAGCAGCTTAGGCAACGGACTCTACGAGCAGTACTTC. The whole variable domain, remainder taken from reference TRBV5-1 and TRBJ2-7, is KAGVTQTPRYLIKTRGQQVTLSCSPISGHRSVSWYQQTPGQGLQFLFEYFSETQRNKGNFPGRFSGRQFSNSRSEMNVSTLELGDSALYLCASSLGNGLYEQYFGPGTRLTVT.